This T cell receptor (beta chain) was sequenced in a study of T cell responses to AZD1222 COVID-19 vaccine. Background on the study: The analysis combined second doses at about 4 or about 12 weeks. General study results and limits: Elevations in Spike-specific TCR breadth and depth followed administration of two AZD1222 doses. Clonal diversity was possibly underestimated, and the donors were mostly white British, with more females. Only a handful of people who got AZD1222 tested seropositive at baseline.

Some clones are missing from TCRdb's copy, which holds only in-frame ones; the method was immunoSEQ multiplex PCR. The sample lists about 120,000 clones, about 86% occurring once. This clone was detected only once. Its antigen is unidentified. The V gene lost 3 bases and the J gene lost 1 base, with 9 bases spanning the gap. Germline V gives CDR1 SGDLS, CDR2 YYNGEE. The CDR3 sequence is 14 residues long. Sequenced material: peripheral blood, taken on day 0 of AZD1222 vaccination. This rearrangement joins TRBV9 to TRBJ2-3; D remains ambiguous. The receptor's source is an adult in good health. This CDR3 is CASSGGMGTDTQYF. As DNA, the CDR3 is TGTGCCAGCAGCGGCGGCATGGGCACAGATACGCAGTATTTT.